These 28 T cell receptor beta chains share one sample of origin, sequenced in a study of OX40 agonist ivuxolimab in advanced cancers. Measured with immunoSEQ multiplex PCR; TCRdb has only the in-frame clones, and not every one. The table shows fewer than 80,000 clones, with 80% to 90% occurring only once. Specimen: CD4+ or CD8+ T cells sorted from blood, collected in a trial of the OX40 agonist ivuxolimab. The receptors were gathered from an adult with an advanced solid tumor such as melanoma, head and neck, liver or kidney cancer.

This chain connects TRBV6-5 to TRBJ2-7, with D tentatively TRBD1 or TRBD2 (5 bases each). The ends were cut back, 8 bases at V and 7 bases at J, with 18 bases in the middle. Germline V lookup: CDR1 MNHEY, CDR2 SVGAGI. This CDR3 spans 13 amino acids. The CDR3 sequence: CASRDHSLGEQYF. CDR3 sequence (DNA): TGTGCCAGCCGGGACCATTCCCTCGGGGAGCAGTACTTC.

The table lists this clone with a count of one. V is TRBV5-1 and J is TRBJ2-7; D possibly corresponds to TRBD1 (7 bases). The V and J ends lost 4 bases and 7 bases respectively, with 24 bases between them. CDR3 length: 16 residues. CDR1 and CDR2 (germline): SGHRS, YFSETQ. This CDR3 is CASSPSRGTDLLEQYF. The CDR3, as DNA: TGCGCCAGCAGCCCAAGCCGGGGGACAGACCTTTTGGAGCAGTACTTC. Variable domain in full (rest from reference TRBV5-1 and TRBJ2-7): KAGVTQTPRYLIKTRGQQVTLSCSPISGHRSVSWYQQTPGQGLQFLFEYFSETQRNKGNFPGRFSGRQFSNSRSEMNVSTLELGDSALYLCASSPSRGTDLLEQYFGPGTRLTVT.

The rearrangement links TRBV7-3 to TRBJ2-3, with TRBD2 identical over 8 bases. Trimming removed 2 bases from V and 5 bases from J; junction bases left unmatched: 3. The CDR3 has 14 residues. Germline V lookup: CDR1 SGHTA, CDR2 FQGTGA. The CDR3 region has the DNA TGTGCCAGCAGCTTAGAAGCGGGAGTAGATACGCAGTATTTT. It yields the protein CASSLEAGVDTQYF.

The chain carries TRBV7-9 and TRBJ2-7; 8 bases match TRBD1. J lost 5 bases, V lost 5 bases, and 14 bases had no gene match. CDR1 is SEHNR, CDR2 FQNEAQ, per germline (reference sequence). This CDR3 has 16 residues. CDR3 sequence (DNA): TGTGCCAGCAGCCCCAACTTCGGACAGGGTAAGGACGAGCAGTACTTC. Amino acid sequence: CASSPNFGQGKDEQYF.

V and J are TRBV9 and TRBJ2-1; D tentatively reads TRBD1 or TRBD2 (5 bases each). The germline V gene has CDR1 SGDLS and CDR2 YYNGEE. This CDR3 is built from 15 residues. V gave up 3 bases and J gave up 3 bases, with 13 bases separating them. CDR3 loop: CASSAGPSYYNEQFF. DNA for the CDR3: TGTGCCAGCAGCGCAGGGCCTAGCTACTACAATGAGCAGTTCTTC.

This rearrangement joins TRBV5-8 to TRBJ1-2; TRBD1 aligns across 9 bases. Losses at the gene ends were 4 bases for V and 7 bases for J; bases not matched to a gene: 8. Per the germline V gene, CDR1 is SGHTS and CDR2 is YDEGEE. The CDR3 is 14 amino acids. This CDR3 is CASSTPGTGPGYTF. CDR3 DNA sequence: TGTGCCAGCAGCACCCCCGGGACAGGGCCTGGCTACACCTTC.

This chain connects TRBV5-1 to TRBJ1-1; D is possibly TRBD1 (6 bases). Germline V gene lookup returns CDR1 SGHRS and CDR2 YFSETQ. CDR3 length: 14 residues. Trimming shortened V by 2 bases and J by 5 bases, and 13 bases separated the two germline ends. CDR3 nucleotide sequence: TGCGCCAGCAGCTTCGAGCTACAGGGTACTGAAGCTTTCTTT. Amino acid sequence: CASSFELQGTEAFF.

The chain links TRBV21-1 to TRBJ1-5; the table's D call, TRBD1, has no DNA check behind it. TRBV21-1 is a listed pseudogene. The CDR3 is 17 amino acids. DNA for the CDR3: TGTGCCAGCAGCTCAATTTCTCGAAGGGGTCGAGGTCAGCCCCAGCATTTT. This encodes CASSSISRRGRGQPQHF.

The J gene is TRBJ2-7, the V gene TRBV18; TRBD1 is a possible D gene (6 bases). Trimming cost V 3 bases and J 4 bases, with 16 bases left between them. The CDR3 is 15 residues long. The germline CDR1 and CDR2 sequences are KGHSH and LQKENI. This CDR3 reads CASSPSGTPEYEQYF. CDR3 in DNA: TGTGCCAGCTCACCTTCCGGGACACCGGAATACGAGCAGTACTTC. Drawing the rest from reference TRBV18 and TRBJ2-7, the complete variable domain is NAGVMQNPRHLVRRRGQEARLRCSPMKGHSHVYWYRQLPEEGLKFMVYLQKENIIDESGMPKERFSAEFPKEGPSILRIQQVVRGDSAAYFCASSPSGTPEYEQYFGPGTRLTVT.

The genes are TRBV6-1 and TRBJ1-2; D remains ambiguous. Germline V lookup: CDR1 MNHNS, CDR2 SASEGT. The CDR3 loop spans 15 amino acids. V lost 2 bases and J lost 2, with 12 bases in between. The CDR3, as DNA: TGTGCCAGCAGTGAACTCTATACCCACAACTATGGCTACACCTTC. Its protein product is CASSELYTHNYGYTF.

CDR3: CASSPRIETQYF. The CDR3 DNA sequence: TGTGCCAGCTCACCACGGATAGAGACCCAGTACTTC. The J gene is TRBJ2-5, the V gene TRBV18; D is unresolved. Germline V gives CDR1 KGHSH, CDR2 LQKENI. This CDR3 has 12 amino acids. Between the trimmed V and J ends, which lost 1 base and 4 bases, there was a span of 4 bases.

The V call is TRBV7-2, the J call TRBJ2-1, with a tentative D call TRBD2 (5 bases). The CDR3 is 16 amino acids. Trimming took 5 bases from V and 0 from J, leaving 14 bases between them. From germline, CDR1 is SGHTA and CDR2 FQGNSA. Here the CDR3 DNA reads TGTGCCAGCAGCCCAGACCTAGCAAGCTCCTACAATGAGCAGTTCTTC. Translated, it gives CASSPDLASSYNEQFF.

V gene TRBV18 combines with J gene TRBJ1-3, with D unresolved. The germline V gene encodes CDR1 KGHSH and CDR2 LQKENI. The CDR3 contains 14 residues. V was clipped by 6 bases and J by 0 bases, with 9 bases between them. Here the CDR3 reads CASSPGYSGNTIYF. The CDR3 DNA is TGTGCCAGCTCCCCAGGTTACTCTGGAAACACCATATATTTT.

This sequence joins TRBV19 and TRBJ2-5; the D is unclear. The CDR3 loop spans 15 amino acids. Germline CDR1 and CDR2: LNHDA and SQIVND (reference sequence). V was shortened by 5 bases and J by 5 bases, with 18 bases between the two germline ends. CDR3 nucleotide sequence: TGTGCCAGTAGTTGGCGACATATGTCCGCGGAGACCCAGTACTTC. It translates to CASSWRHMSAETQYF.

J is TRBJ2-5 and V is TRBV5-1; 12 bases fit TRBD2. This CDR3 region has 15 residues. J gave up 5 bases and V 1 base, and 3 bases lay outside the gene matches. The germline gives CDR1 SGHRS, CDR2 YFSETQ. The CDR3 loop is CASSLFGTSGETQYF. CDR3 in DNA: TGCGCCAGCAGCTTGTTCGGGACTAGCGGGGAGACCCAGTACTTC.

This rearrangement joins TRBV7-2 to TRBJ2-3; unclear D gene. CDR3 length equals 15 residues. Trimming removed 3 bases from V and 0 bases from J, with 10 bases in between. Germline V gene lookup returns CDR1 SGHTA and CDR2 FQGNSA. CDR3 DNA sequence: TGTGCCAGCAGCTTTAGCACACCTAGCACAGATACGCAGTATTTT. This encodes CASSFSTPSTDTQYF.

The chain couples TRBV6-1 to TRBJ1-1; 7 bases fit TRBD1. V lost 6 bases to trimming and J lost 7 bases; unmatched junction nucleotides: 5. The CDR3 has 12 residues. CDR1 MNHNS and CDR2 SASEGT come from the germline V gene. The CDR3 DNA sequence: TGTGCCAGCAGCGGGACAGAGATTGAAGCTTTCTTT. As protein: CASSGTEIEAFF.

V gene TRBV30 combines with J gene TRBJ1-3, with D unclear. The CDR3 loop spans 14 amino acids. Per the germline V gene, CDR1 is GTSNPN and CDR2 is SVGIG (reference sequence). With 4 bases removed from V and 0 bases from J, the gap between germline ends came to 10 bases. CDR3 protein: CAWTTGFSGNTIYF. DNA for the CDR3: TGTGCCTGGACCACCGGCTTCTCTGGAAACACCATATATTTT.

The chain joins TRBV7-3 to TRBJ2-7, with 13 bases aligning to TRBD2. The germline V gene encodes CDR1 SGHTA and CDR2 FQGTGA. The V gene end was trimmed by 4 bases and the J gene end by 6 bases; junction bases not matched to a gene: 9. There are 16 residues in the CDR3. In nucleotides, the CDR3 is TGTGCCAGCAGCTATGGACTAGCGGGAGCTGAGGGCGAGCAGTACTTC. Amino acids: CASSYGLAGAEGEQYF.

This chain joins TRBV6-5 and TRBJ2-7, with unresolved D. The CDR3 runs to 15 residues. V dropped 6 bases and J dropped 5 bases, with 20 bases sitting between them. From germline, CDR1 is MNHEY and CDR2 SVGAGI. Here the CDR3 DNA reads TGTGCCAGCAGCCTAAATTTTTTACAGAGTAACGAGCAGTACTTC. This translates into CASSLNFLQSNEQYF.

The gene calls are TRBV6-5 and TRBJ2-7, with TRBD2 as a possible D gene (6 bases). With 0 bases removed from V and 7 bases from J, the gap between germline ends came to 13 bases. Germline V gene data show CDR1 as MNHEY and CDR2 as SVGAGI. The CDR3 runs 14 residues. CDR3 nucleotides: TGTGCCAGCAGTTACTCGGCCACTAGCTATGAGCAGTACTTC. Protein: CASSYSATSYEQYF.

The chain carries TRBV6-1 and TRBJ2-7; D tentatively fits TRBD1 or TRBD2 (5 bases each). Trimming left V 5 bases short and J 0 bases short, with 14 bases between. Germline CDR1 is MNHNS and CDR2 is SASEGT. The CDR3 length is 15 residues. CDR3 nucleotide sequence: TGTGCCAGCAGTCTCCAGGCAGGGAGCTCCTACGAGCAGTACTTC. Encoded protein: CASSLQAGSSYEQYF.

V is TRBV7-8 and J is TRBJ2-1; 8 positions match TRBD2. Germline loops: CDR1 SGHVS, CDR2 FQNEAQ. The V and J ends lost 5 bases and 7 bases, in that order; junction bases with no gene match: 10. The CDR3 runs 15 residues. CDR3 amino acids: CASSPGLGGRNEQFF. CDR3 sequence (DNA): TGTGCCAGCAGCCCGGGACTAGGGGGTAGGAATGAGCAGTTCTTC.

This chain links TRBV5-1 with TRBJ1-2, with D perhaps TRBD1 (5 bases). V gave up 3 bases and J gave up 10 bases, with 13 bases separating them. Germline V CDR1 and CDR2: SGHRS, YFSETQ. The CDR3 spans 12 residues. The CDR3 nucleotides read TGCGCCAGCAGCTGGGGGGACGGGTTCTACACCTTC. The encoded protein is CASSWGDGFYTF.

On this clone: Mismatch with germline at one junction end may stem from a read error. The V gene is TRBV9, the J gene TRBJ2-7; TRBD2 matches 14 bases. Germline CDR1 SGDLS, CDR2 YYNGEE. There are 13 residues in the CDR3. CDR3 DNA sequence: TGTGCCAGCAGCGCCGGGACTAGCGGGAGACCTATCTTC. It is translated as CASSAGTSGRPIF.

This clone was counted once. The genes are TRBV19 and TRBJ1-1, with D unresolved. This CDR3 comprises 14 residues. The V and J ends lost 4 bases and 7 bases respectively, with 16 bases between them. Germline assignment: CDR1 LNHDA and CDR2 SQIVND (reference sequence). CDR3 sequence (DNA): TGTGCCAGTAGTAGCCCCAGTCAAACAATTGAAGCTTTCTTT. As protein: CASSSPSQTIEAFF.

The chain is built from TRBV11-2 and TRBJ2-7, with 9 bases that match TRBD2. The CDR3 covers 14 residues. V trimming: 1 base; J trimming: 6 bases; junction bases outside the gene matches: 4. From germline, CDR1 is SGHAT and CDR2 FQNNGV. The CDR3 DNA reads TGTGCCAGCAGCTTAGTAGCGGGAGTAGGCGAGCAGTACTTC. Amino acid sequence: CASSLVAGVGEQYF. Full variable domain (remainder filled in from reference TRBV11-2 and TRBJ2-7): EAGVAQSPRYKIIEKRQSVAFWCNPISGHATLYWYQQILGQGPKLLIQFQNNGVVDDSQLPKDRFSAERLKGVDSTLKIQPAKLEDSAVYLCASSLVAGVGEQYFGPGTRLTVT.

This chain uses TRBV19 with TRBJ1-1; possible D gene TRBD1, 6 bases. The germline CDR1 and CDR2 sequences are LNHDA and SQIVND (reference sequence). Trimming left V 3 bases short and J 3 bases short, with 8 bases between. CDR3 size: 13 residues. CDR3 sequence reads: CASSMGGYTEAFF. The CDR3 DNA reads as TGTGCCAGTAGTATGGGGGGCTACACTGAAGCTTTCTTT.